This T cell receptor beta chain was documented in a study of blood T cell repertoires in COVID-19. This clone was counted a single time. Seattle's cohort entered during active infection and was followed longitudinally. Per the study methods: Amplified reference gene primers provided the basis for estimating nucleated cell counts. Profiled with immunoSEQ multiplex PCR; TCRdb holds only in-frame clones, not every one. That table furnishes V, J and clone size, whereas the DNA furnished D and trimming. The repertoire includes about 200,000 clones, around 81% of them detected once, and around 1% sits in the top ten. The CDR3 has 13 amino acids. V was trimmed by 6 bases and J by 1 base, leaving 9 bases between them. Germline CDR1 MNHEY, CDR2 SVGAGI.

The chain links TRBV6-5 to TRBJ1-1, with a weak D call TRBD1 (5 bases). Sequenced input: peripheral blood. This TCR derives from a man between 60 and 75 years old with COVID-19, enrolled during active disease. CDR3 loop: CASRLQENTEAFF. The CDR3 DNA is TGTGCCAGCAGGTTACAGGAGAACACTGAAGCTTTCTTT.